This T cell receptor beta chain was sequenced for a study of cytomegalovirus exposure and HLA in healthy donors. Regarding the study as a whole: TCR clusters originating in the first cohort tended to co-occur in the approximately 130 validation repertoires, according to a later analysis. A classifier reportedly called cytomegalovirus status with high sensitivity and specificity.

About this clone: Its antigen is currently unknown.

Generated by immunoSEQ multiplex PCR, the TCRdb table keeps only in-frame clones and is missing some. Of about 110,000 clones detected, roughly 88% appear once; the ten largest clones hold around 1.4%. In germline, CDR1 is SGDLS, CDR2 YYNGEE. Trimming at V came to 0 bases and at J to 2 bases, leaving 5 bases not matched to a gene. The CDR3 consists of 15 residues. While the first cohort had around 700 subjects, the donors belonged to the separate validation cohort of over a hundred subjects. V and J are TRBV9 and TRBJ2-7, with TRBD2 identical over 7 bases. What was sequenced was PBMCs. The clonotype originates from a woman in her twenties or thirties in good health and CMV-seropositive. The CDR3 is CASSVEPSGTYEQYF. The CDR3, as DNA: TGTGCCAGCAGCGTAGAGCCTAGCGGAACCTACGAGCAGTACTTC.